This entry concerns a single T cell receptor (beta chain). In the source study's methods: Amplified reference gene primers provided the basis for estimating nucleated cell counts. Here immunoSEQ multiplex PCR was the method, and the copy in TCRdb shows in-frame clones only, minus some. V, J and clone size reflect that table, while D and trimming were determined from the DNA. The sample has roughly 190,000 clones, around 76% seen once. The CDR3 extends over 13 amino acids. V gave up 3 bases and J gave up 4 bases; unmatched junction bases: 3. Germline loops: CDR1 SGHNT, CDR2 YYREEE (reference sequence). The sample originates from a study of blood T cell repertoires in COVID-19.

Sequencing was performed on PBMCs or T cells enriched from blood (not recorded which). This clonotype was obtained from a woman in her forties or fifties with acute COVID-19. The chain recombines TRBV5-4 with TRBJ1-2, with 7 bases matching TRBD1. CDR3 nucleotide sequence: TGTGCCAGCAGCTACCCAGGGGGCTATGGCTACACCTTC. Residues: CASSYPGGYGYTF.